A selection of T cell receptor beta chains follows, all from one sample in a study of blood T cell repertoires in COVID-19. Sequencing was performed with immunoSEQ multiplex PCR; in TCRdb, only in-frame clones are kept and a portion is missing. This table has roughly 280,000 clones, 70% to 90% appearing once. Sequenced input: peripheral blood. These receptors all stem from a woman aged 70 to 79 with acute or convalescent COVID-19. Each CDR3 is given with its conserved first and last residue. D genes are given only for firm matches. Only part of the rows carry a size: once, few, many, or a class if the clone is expanded.

NA	TRBJ2-5	NA	TRBV4-2	CASSQNAGAFQETQYF	TGTGCCAGCAGCCAAAACGCGGGGGCCTTCCAAGAGACCCAGTACTTC
NA	TRBJ2-4	NA	TRBV5-1	CASSRYAPSGVGAKNIQYF	TGCGCCAGCAGCCGTTACGCCCCGTCGGGGGTCGGGGCCAAAAACATTCAGTACTTC
NA	TRBJ1-2	NA	TRBV15	CATSRDSGYTF	TGTGCCACCAGCAGAGACAGTGGCTACACCTTC
NA	TRBJ2-5	NA	TRBV2	CASKFLRVQETQYF	TGTGCCAGCAAGTTCTTGCGCGTCCAAGAGACCCAGTACTTC
NA	TRBJ2-7	TRBD1	TRBV3-1/TRBV3-2	CASSQGAGDRVQYF	TGTGCCAGCAGCCAAGGGGCGGGGGACAGGGTGCAGTACTTC
NA	TRBJ2-2	TRBD2	TRBV18	CASSPGLAGVTGELFF	TGTGCCAGCTCACCTGGACTAGCGGGGGTCACCGGGGAGCTGTTTTTT
once	TRBJ2-7	TRBD2	TRBV18	CASSPSGGVPYEQYF	TGTGCCAGCTCTCCCAGCGGGGGGGTACCCTACGAGCAGTACTTC
NA	TRBJ2-3	NA	TRBV3-1/TRBV3-2	CASKLSGTTDTQYF	TGTGCCAGCAAGTTAAGCGGGACAACAGATACGCAGTATTTT
NA	TRBJ2-7	TRBD1	TRBV4-1	CASSQGDRVREQYF	TGCGCCAGCAGCCAAGGGGACAGGGTTCGGGAGCAGTACTTC
NA	TRBJ2-1	TRBD1	TRBV5-1	CASSQGQEVQFF	TGCGCCAGCAGCCAGGGACAGGAGGTGCAGTTCTTC
few	TRBJ2-4	TRBD2	TRBV18	CASSPLAGVQNIQYF	TGTGCCAGCTCACCACTAGCGGGGGTCCAAAACATTCAGTACTTC
NA	TRBJ1-1	TRBD1	TRBV10-1	CASSERQGEAFF	TGCGCCAGCAGTGAGAGACAGGGAGAAGCTTTCTTT
once	TRBJ1-3	NA	TRBV15	CATSRGAGLMAGNTIYF	TGTGCCACCAGCAGGGGGGCAGGGTTGATGGCTGGAAACACCATATATTTT
NA	TRBJ2-1	NA	TRBV4-1	CASSRGDTGANEQFF	TGCGCCAGCAGCCGCGGGGATACAGGGGCCAATGAGCAGTTCTTC
once	TRBJ2-3	TRBD2	TRBV2	CASSDLAGGFDTQYF	TGTGCCAGCAGTGATCTAGCGGGGGGGTTTGATACGCAGTATTTT
NA	TRBJ2-1	NA	TRBV5-1	CASSLVQGSHNEQFF	TGCGCCAGCAGCTTGGTTCAGGGGAGCCACAATGAGCAGTTCTTC
NA	TRBJ2-5	NA	TRBV27	CASRHDSQETQYF	TGTGCCAGCAGACACGACAGCCAAGAGACCCAGTACTTC
NA	TRBJ1-1	NA	TRBV5-1	CASSALGLNTEAFF	TGCGCCAGCAGCGCTCTAGGCCTGAACACTGAAGCTTTCTTT
NA	TRBJ1-1	NA	TRBV7-3	CASSLTLVGGTEAFF	TGTGCCAGCAGCTTAACCCTTGTGGGGGGCACTGAAGCTTTCTTT
NA	TRBJ1-1	TRBD1	TRBV18	CASSAQTGRNTEAFF	TGTGCCAGCTCAGCCCAGACAGGGAGGAACACTGAAGCTTTCTTT
NA	TRBJ2-3	NA	TRBV28	CASRRRGGQVDTQYF	TGTGCCAGCAGGCGGCGGGGGGGACAGGTAGATACGCAGTATTTT
NA	TRBJ2-1	NA	TRBV5-1	CASSLPGNGEQFF	TGCGCCAGCAGCTTGCCGGGGAACGGTGAGCAGTTCTTC
NA	TRBJ1-1	NA	TRBV3-1/TRBV3-2	CATTGNTEAFF	TGTGCCACCACGGGGAACACTGAAGCTTTCTTT
NA	TRBJ2-1	NA	TRBV11-2	CASSYTGQAYNEQFF	TGTGCCAGCAGCTACACAGGGCAGGCCTACAATGAGCAGTTCTTC
NA	TRBJ2-1	NA	TRBV3-1/TRBV3-2	CASSQRLTYNEQFF	TGTGCCAGCAGCCAACGACTTACCTACAATGAGCAGTTCTTC
NA	TRBJ1-2	NA	TRBV12-3/TRBV12-4	CAVSRRYGYTF	TGTGCCGTCTCCCGGCGGTATGGCTACACCTTC
NA	TRBJ1-1	NA	TRBV30	CAWRRIAEAFF	TGTGCCTGGCGCAGGATAGCTGAAGCTTTCTTT
NA	TRBJ2-1	TRBD1	TRBV3-1/TRBV3-2	CASSQGQLSFNEQFF	TGTGCCAGCAGCCAGGGACAGCTATCTTTCAATGAGCAGTTCTTC
NA	TRBJ1-2	TRBD1	TRBV6-5	CASGTGPNYGYTF	TGTGCCAGCGGGACAGGGCCTAACTATGGCTACACCTTC
NA	TRBJ1-2	TRBD1	TRBV9	CASSVNRGRKGYTF	TGTGCCAGCAGCGTGAACAGGGGAAGGAAGGGCTACACCTTC
once	TRBJ2-6	NA	TRBV4-2	CASSQDGQYLSGANVLTF	TGTGCCAGCAGCCAAGATGGACAGTACCTCTCTGGGGCCAACGTCCTGACTTTC
many	TRBJ1-2	TRBD1	TRBV7-9	CASSFGTADNYGYTF	TGTGCCAGCAGCTTCGGGACAGCGGACAACTATGGCTACACCTTC
NA	TRBJ2-2	NA	TRBV5-1	CASSFQGSGELFF	TGCGCCAGCAGCTTCCAGGGTTCAGGGGAGCTGTTTTTT
NA	TRBJ2-7	TRBD2	TRBV19	CASSIRGLAGNEQYF	TGTGCCAGTAGTATAAGGGGACTAGCGGGCAACGAGCAGTACTTC
NA	TRBJ2-2	TRBD2	TRBV6-5	CASSSGGGTGELFF	TGTGCCAGCAGTTCGGGCGGGGGCACCGGGGAGCTGTTTTTT
once	TRBJ1-3	NA	TRBV6-5	CASSYAQGNTIYF	TGTGCCAGCAGTTACGCACAGGGAAACACCATATATTTT
NA	TRBJ1-2	TRBD1	TRBV2	CASSEGTGAIYGYTF	TGTGCCAGCAGTGAGGGGACAGGGGCAATCTATGGCTACACCTTC
NA	TRBJ2-5	TRBD2	TRBV4-2	CASSQAPLAAYSGETQYF	TGTGCCAGCAGCCAAGCCCCGCTAGCGGCTTACTCGGGGGAGACCCAGTACTTC
NA	TRBJ2-2	NA	TRBV14	CASSQFGRENTGELFF	TGTGCCAGCAGCCAATTCGGGCGGGAGAACACCGGGGAGCTGTTTTTT
few	TRBJ1-6	NA	TRBV6-4	CASSGGKGNSPLHF	TGTGCCAGCAGTGGAGGGAAGGGAAATTCACCCCTCCACTTT
NA	TRBJ1-1	NA	TRBV11-2	CASSPRVGNTEAFF	TGTGCCAGCAGCCCCAGGGTCGGGAACACTGAAGCTTTCTTT
NA	TRBJ2-1	NA	TRBV12-3/TRBV12-4	CASTRGAYNEQFF	TGTGCCAGCACCAGGGGGGCTTACAATGAGCAGTTCTTC
NA	TRBJ1-5	NA	TRBV6-1	CASSEDHAGQPQHF	TGTGCCAGCAGTGAGGACCATGCGGGACAGCCCCAGCATTTT
NA	TRBJ1-1	NA	TRBV5-6	CASSLAATRYTEAFF	TGTGCCAGCAGCTTGGCGGCCACTAGATACACTGAAGCTTTCTTT
NA	TRBJ2-3	NA	TRBV29-1	CSVAPGTRYTDTQYF	TGCAGCGTAGCCCCCGGGACAAGGTATACAGATACGCAGTATTTT
NA	TRBJ1-1	NA	TRBV27	CASSFGSEGTEAFF	TGTGCCAGCAGTTTCGGTTCGGAGGGGACTGAAGCTTTCTTT
once	TRBJ1-1	NA	TRBV5-1	CASSQTTDTEAFF	TGCGCCAGCAGCCAGACAACCGACACTGAAGCTTTCTTT
NA	TRBJ2-1	TRBD1	TRBV2	CASSPTGGPYNEQFF	TGTGCCAGCAGTCCTACAGGGGGCCCTTACAATGAGCAGTTCTTC
NA	TRBJ2-3	TRBD2	TRBV7-2	CASSSSGTRGQNTQYF	TGTGCCAGCAGCTCGTCCGGGACTAGAGGGCAAAATACGCAGTATTTT
once	TRBJ1-1	NA	TRBV20-1	CSALRGAFF	TGCAGTGCCCTACGTGGAGCTTTCTTT
NA	TRBJ1-2	TRBD1	TRBV15	CATSRAPGLQGAGYGYTF	TGTGCCACCAGCAGAGCGCCGGGCCTACAGGGGGCGGGCTATGGCTACACCTTC
few	TRBJ2-5	TRBD2	TRBV7-9	CASTRGEVRETQYF	TGTGCCAGCACTCGGGGGGAAGTCCGAGAGACCCAGTACTTC
NA	TRBJ2-3	TRBD2	TRBV5-1	CASSSLAGGRVTDTQYF	TGCGCCAGCAGCAGCCTAGCGGGGGGGCGGGTCACAGATACGCAGTATTTT